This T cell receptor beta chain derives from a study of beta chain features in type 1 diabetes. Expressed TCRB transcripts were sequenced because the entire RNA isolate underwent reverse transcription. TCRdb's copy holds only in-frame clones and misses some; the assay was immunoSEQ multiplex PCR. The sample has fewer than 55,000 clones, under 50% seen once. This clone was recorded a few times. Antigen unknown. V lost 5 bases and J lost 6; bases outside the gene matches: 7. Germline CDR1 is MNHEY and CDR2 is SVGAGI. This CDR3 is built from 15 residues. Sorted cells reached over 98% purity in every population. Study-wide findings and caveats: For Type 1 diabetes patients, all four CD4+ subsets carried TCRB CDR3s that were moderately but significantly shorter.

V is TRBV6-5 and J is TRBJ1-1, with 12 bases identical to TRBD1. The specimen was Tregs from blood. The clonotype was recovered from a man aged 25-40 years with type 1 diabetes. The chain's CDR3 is CASSGTGGSHSEAFF. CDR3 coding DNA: TGTGCCAGCAGTGGGACAGGGGGCTCACATTCTGAAGCTTTCTTT.